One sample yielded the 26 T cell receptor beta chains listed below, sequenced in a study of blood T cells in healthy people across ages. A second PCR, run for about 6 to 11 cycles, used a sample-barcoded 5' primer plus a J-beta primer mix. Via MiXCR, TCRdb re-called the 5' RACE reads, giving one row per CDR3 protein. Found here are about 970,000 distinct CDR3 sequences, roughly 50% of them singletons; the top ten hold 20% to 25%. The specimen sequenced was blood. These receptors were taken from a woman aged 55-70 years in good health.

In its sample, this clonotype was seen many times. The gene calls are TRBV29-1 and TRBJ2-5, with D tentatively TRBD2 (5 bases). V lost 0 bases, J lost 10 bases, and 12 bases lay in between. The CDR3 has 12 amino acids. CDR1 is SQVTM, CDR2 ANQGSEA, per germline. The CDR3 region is CSVEEGVQRQYF. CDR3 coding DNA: TGCAGCGTTGAAGAGGGAGTTCAGCGCCAGTACTTC.

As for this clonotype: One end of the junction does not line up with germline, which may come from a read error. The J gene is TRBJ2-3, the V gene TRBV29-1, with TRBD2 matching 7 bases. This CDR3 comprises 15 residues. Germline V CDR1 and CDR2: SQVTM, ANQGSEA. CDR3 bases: TGCAGCGCCGAGGGGCGGGGGATTAGCACGGATACGCAGTATTTT. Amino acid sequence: CSAEGRGISTDTQYF.

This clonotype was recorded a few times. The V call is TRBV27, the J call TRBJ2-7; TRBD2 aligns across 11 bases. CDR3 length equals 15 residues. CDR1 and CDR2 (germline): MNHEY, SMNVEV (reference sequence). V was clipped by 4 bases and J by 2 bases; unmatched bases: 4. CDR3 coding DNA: TGTGCCAGCAGTTCTTCTAGCGGGGGGCCCTACGAGCAGTACTTC. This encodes CASSSSSGGPYEQYF.

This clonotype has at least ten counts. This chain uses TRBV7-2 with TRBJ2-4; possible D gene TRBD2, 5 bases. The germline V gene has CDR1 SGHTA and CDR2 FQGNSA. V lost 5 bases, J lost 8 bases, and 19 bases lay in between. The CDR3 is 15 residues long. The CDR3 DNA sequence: TGTGCCAGCAGCGTCCAGGCCCCCGGGGTGGACATTCAGTACTTC. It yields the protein CASSVQAPGVDIQYF.

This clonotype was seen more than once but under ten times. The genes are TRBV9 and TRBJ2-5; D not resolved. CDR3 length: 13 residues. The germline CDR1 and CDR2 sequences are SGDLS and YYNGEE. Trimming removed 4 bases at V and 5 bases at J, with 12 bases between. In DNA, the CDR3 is TGTGCCAGCAGCCCCCGACAACCGGAGACCCAGTACTTC. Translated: CASSPRQPETQYF.

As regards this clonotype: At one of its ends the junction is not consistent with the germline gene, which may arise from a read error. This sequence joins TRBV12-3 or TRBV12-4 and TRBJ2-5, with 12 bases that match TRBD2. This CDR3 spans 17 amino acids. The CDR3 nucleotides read TGTGCCGGCAGTCGGACTAGCGGGAAAGAATTCCAAGAGACCCAGTACTTC. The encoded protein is CAGSRTSGKEFQETQYF.

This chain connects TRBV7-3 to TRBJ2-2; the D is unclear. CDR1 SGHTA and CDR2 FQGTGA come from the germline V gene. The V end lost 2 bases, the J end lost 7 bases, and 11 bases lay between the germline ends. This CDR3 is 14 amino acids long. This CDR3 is CASSLLPTLGELFF. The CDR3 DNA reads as TGTGCCAGCAGCTTACTCCCCACACTCGGGGAGCTGTTTTTT.

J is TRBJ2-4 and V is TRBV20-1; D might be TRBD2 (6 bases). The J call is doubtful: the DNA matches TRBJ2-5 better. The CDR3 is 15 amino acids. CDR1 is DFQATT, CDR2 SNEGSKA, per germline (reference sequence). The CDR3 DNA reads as TGCAGTGCTAGAGATGGCGGGAACATGATAGAGACCCAGTACTTC. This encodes CSARDGGNMIETQYF.

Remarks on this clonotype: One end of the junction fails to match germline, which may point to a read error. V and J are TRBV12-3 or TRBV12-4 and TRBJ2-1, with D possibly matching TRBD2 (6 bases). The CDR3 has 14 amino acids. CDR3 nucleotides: TGTGCCAGCAGTTCCACTAGCTCCGACAATGAGCAGTTCTTC. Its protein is CASSSTSSDNEQFF.

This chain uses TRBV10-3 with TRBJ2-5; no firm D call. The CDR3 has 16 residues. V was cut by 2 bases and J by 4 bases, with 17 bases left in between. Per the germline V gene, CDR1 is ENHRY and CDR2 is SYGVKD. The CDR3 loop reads CAISEPRIGLGETQYF. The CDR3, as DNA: TGTGCCATCAGTGAGCCGAGAATAGGTCTTGGAGAGACCCAGTACTTC.

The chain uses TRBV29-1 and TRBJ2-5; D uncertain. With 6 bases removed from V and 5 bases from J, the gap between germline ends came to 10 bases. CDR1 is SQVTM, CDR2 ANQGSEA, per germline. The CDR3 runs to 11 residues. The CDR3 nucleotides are TGCAGCGTGGCCCCCCTGGAGACCCAGTACTTC. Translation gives CSVAPLETQYF.

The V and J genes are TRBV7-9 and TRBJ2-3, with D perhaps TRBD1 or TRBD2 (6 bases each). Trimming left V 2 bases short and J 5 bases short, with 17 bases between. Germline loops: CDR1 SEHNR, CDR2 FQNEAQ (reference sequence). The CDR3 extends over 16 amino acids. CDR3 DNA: TGTGCCAGCAGCTTACCGCGGGACAAATACGAAGATACGCAGTATTTT. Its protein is CASSLPRDKYEDTQYF.

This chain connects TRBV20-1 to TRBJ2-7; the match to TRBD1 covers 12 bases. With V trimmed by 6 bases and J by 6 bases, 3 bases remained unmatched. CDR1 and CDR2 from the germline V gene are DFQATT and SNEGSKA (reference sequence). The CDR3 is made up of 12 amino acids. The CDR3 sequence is CSAGTGGGEQYF. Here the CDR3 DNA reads TGCAGTGCCGGGACAGGGGGCGGCGAGCAGTACTTC.

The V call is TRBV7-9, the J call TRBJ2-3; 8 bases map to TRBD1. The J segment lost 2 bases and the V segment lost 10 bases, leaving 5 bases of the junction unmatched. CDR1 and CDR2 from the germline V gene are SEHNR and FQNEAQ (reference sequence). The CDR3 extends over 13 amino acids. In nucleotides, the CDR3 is TGTGCCACCCGGGACAGGTCCACAGATACGCAGTATTTT. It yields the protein CATRDRSTDTQYF. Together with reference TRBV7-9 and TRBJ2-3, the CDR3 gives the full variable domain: DTGVSQNPRHKITKRGQNVTFRCDPISEHNRLYWYRQTLGQGPEFLTYFQNEAQLEKSRLLSDRFSAERPKGSFSTLEIQRTEQGDSAMYLCATRDRSTDTQYFGPGTRLTVL.

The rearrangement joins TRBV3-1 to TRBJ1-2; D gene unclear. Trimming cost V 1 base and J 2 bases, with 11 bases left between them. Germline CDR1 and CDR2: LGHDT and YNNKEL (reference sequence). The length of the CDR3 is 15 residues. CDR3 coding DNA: TGTGCCAGCAGCCAAGGGTCGCCGTTAAACTATGGCTACACCTTC. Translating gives CASSQGSPLNYGYTF.

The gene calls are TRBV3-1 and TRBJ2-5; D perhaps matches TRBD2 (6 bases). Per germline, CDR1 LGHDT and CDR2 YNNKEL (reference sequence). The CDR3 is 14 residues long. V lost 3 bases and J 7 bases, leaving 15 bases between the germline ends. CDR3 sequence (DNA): TGTGCCAGCAGCCAGCCGTCGGGAGTAGGGACCCAGTACTTC. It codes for CASSQPSGVGTQYF.

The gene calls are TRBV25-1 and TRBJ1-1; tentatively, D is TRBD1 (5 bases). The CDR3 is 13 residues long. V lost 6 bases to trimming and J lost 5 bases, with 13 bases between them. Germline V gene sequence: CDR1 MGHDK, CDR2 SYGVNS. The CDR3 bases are TGTGCCAGCAGGGAAGGGGTTAGGACTGAAGCTTTCTTT. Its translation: CASREGVRTEAFF. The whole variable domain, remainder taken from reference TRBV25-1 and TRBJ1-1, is EADIYQTPRYLVIGTGKKITLECSQTMGHDKMYWYQQDPGMELHLIHYSYGVNSTEKGDLSSESTVSRIRTEHFPLTLESARPSHTSQYLCASREGVRTEAFFGQGTRLTVV.

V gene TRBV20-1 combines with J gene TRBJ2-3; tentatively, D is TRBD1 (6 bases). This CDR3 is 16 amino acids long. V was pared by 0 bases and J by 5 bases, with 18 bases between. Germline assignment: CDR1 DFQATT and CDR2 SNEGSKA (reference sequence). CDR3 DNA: TGCAGTGCTAGAGATAAGAAGGGCAGGGGTGGAGATACGCAGTATTTT. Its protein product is CSARDKKGRGGDTQYF.

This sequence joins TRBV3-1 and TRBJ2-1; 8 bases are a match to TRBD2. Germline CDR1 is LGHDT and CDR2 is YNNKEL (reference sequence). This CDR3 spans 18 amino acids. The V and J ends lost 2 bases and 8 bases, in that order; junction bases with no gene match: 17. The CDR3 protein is CASSQTRTNGRVEDEQFF. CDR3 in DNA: TGTGCCAGCAGCCAAACCCGGACTAACGGGAGGGTAGAAGATGAGCAGTTCTTC.

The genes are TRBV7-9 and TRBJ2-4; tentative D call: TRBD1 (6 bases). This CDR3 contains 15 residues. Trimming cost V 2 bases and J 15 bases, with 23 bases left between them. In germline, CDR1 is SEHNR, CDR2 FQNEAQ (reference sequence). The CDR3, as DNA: TGTGCCAGCAGCTTATTCACAGGGCCAAATAGGGATCGGTACTTC. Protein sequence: CASSLFTGPNRDRYF.

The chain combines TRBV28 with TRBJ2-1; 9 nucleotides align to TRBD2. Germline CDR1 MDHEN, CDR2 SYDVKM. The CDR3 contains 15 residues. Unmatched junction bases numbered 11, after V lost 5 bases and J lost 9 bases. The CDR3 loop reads CASSPWTSERAEQFF. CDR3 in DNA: TGTGCCAGCAGTCCTTGGACTAGCGAAAGAGCTGAGCAGTTCTTC.

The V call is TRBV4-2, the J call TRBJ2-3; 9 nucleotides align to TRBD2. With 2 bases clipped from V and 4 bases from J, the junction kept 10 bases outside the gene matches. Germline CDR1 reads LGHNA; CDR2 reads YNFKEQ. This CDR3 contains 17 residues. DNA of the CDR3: TGTGCCAGCAGCCAAAAAATGGCGGGAGGGGGGGCAGATACGCAGTATTTT. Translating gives CASSQKMAGGGADTQYF.

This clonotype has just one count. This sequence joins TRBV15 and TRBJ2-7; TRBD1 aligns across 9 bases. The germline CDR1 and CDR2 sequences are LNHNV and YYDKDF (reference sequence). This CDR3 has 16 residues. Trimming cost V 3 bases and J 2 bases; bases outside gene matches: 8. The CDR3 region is CATSRDRGYLTYEQYF. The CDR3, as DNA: TGTGCCACCAGCAGGGACAGGGGATACTTAACCTACGAGCAGTACTTC.

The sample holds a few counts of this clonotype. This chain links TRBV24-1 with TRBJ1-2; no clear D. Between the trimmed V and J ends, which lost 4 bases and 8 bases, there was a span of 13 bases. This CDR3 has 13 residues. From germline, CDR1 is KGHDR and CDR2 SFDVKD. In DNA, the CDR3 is TGTGCCACCAGTGAACCGGGCGCTTCCGGCTACACCTTC. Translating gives CATSEPGASGYTF.

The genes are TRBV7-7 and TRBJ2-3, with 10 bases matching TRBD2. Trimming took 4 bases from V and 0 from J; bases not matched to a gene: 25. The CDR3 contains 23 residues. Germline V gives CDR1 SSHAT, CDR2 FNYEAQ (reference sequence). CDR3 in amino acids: CASSYPDRRLGTSVEESTDTQYF. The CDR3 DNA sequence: TGTGCCAGCAGCTACCCCGACAGGCGGTTGGGGACTAGCGTGGAGGAAAGCACAGATACGCAGTATTTT.

The CDR3 bases are TGTGCCAGCAGTGAGGGTGGGGGTTATGGCTACACCTTC. It yields the protein CASSEGGGYGYTF. V gene TRBV6-1 combines with J gene TRBJ1-2; a weak D match, TRBD1 (5 bases). Germline loops: CDR1 MNHNS, CDR2 SASEGT. This CDR3 is built from 13 residues. V was trimmed by 3 bases and J by 5 bases, leaving 10 bases between them.